The next 15 T cell receptor beta chains were all read from a single sample in a study of blood T cell repertoires in COVID-19. Here immunoSEQ multiplex PCR was the method, and the copy in TCRdb shows in-frame clones only, minus some. The sample includes over 200,000 clones, around four fifths of them seen just once. The sequenced material came from peripheral blood. Receptor source: a woman aged 40 to 50 with active or convalescent COVID-19.

Turning to this clone: Other DNA sequences in the same sample also yield this CDR3. The chain is built from TRBV4-1 and TRBJ2-7; 7 bases match TRBD1. Germline CDR1 MGHRA, CDR2 YSYEKL. The CDR3 is 14 amino acids. J lost 2 bases, V lost 1 base, and 2 bases had no gene match. This chain's CDR3 is CASSQGQGAYEQYF. The CDR3 DNA is TGCGCCAGCAGCCAAGGTCAGGGGGCCTACGAGCAGTACTTC.

This clone occurred a few times. V usage is TRBV30 and J usage is TRBJ1-4, with 8 bases aligning to TRBD1. The CDR3 sequence is 15 residues long. V was clipped by 2 bases and J by 8 bases; unmatched bases: 10. Per the germline V gene, CDR1 is GTSNPN and CDR2 is SVGIG (reference sequence). The CDR3, as DNA: TGTGCCTGGAGTTCATCACAGGGGGTTGGAGAAAAACTGTTTTTT. Its translation is CAWSSSQGVGEKLFF.

This clone has a single count. This specimen includes other DNA sequences encoding the same CDR3. V is TRBV30 and J is TRBJ1-5; D gene unclear. The V end lost 0 bases, the J end lost 1 base, and 4 bases lay between the germline ends. Per the germline V gene, CDR1 is GTSNPN and CDR2 is SVGIG (reference sequence). This CDR3 contains 13 residues. In DNA, the CDR3 is TGTGCCTGGAGTGTACAGAGCAATCAGCCCCAGCATTTT. Its translation: CAWSVQSNQPQHF.

The chain links TRBV10-3 to TRBJ1-4; TRBD1 aligns across 7 bases. V was clipped by 10 bases and J by 6 bases; unmatched bases: 17. This CDR3 contains 16 residues. Looked up from germline, CDR1 is ENHRY and CDR2 is SYGVKD. The CDR3 DNA reads as TGTGCCACCAACCTTTCCCCTACAGGGGATCATGAAAAACTGTTTTTT. Its protein is CATNLSPTGDHEKLFF.

The chain joins TRBV6-5 to TRBJ2-7, with 7 nucleotides matching TRBD1. V gave up 5 bases and J gave up 3 bases; unmatched junction bases: 7. CDR3 size: 14 residues. In germline, CDR1 is MNHEY, CDR2 SVGAGI. CDR3 sequence: CASSTTGKLYEQYF. The CDR3 nucleotides read TGTGCCAGCAGTACGACAGGGAAACTCTACGAGCAGTACTTC.

V is TRBV5-1 and J is TRBJ2-1; 7 bases are shared with TRBD2. This CDR3 comprises 14 residues. Germline V lookup: CDR1 SGHRS, CDR2 YFSETQ. V lost 1 base and J lost 4; bases outside the gene matches: 2. The DNA for the CDR3 is TGCGCCAGCAGCTTGCAGCGGGAATACAATGAGCAGTTCTTC. Its translation is CASSLQREYNEQFF.

There are a few counts of this clone. The chain recombines TRBV6-5 with TRBJ1-4; 10 positions match TRBD1. The CDR3 runs 16 residues. J lost 8 bases, V lost 4 bases, and 10 bases had no gene match. The germline V gene encodes CDR1 MNHEY and CDR2 SVGAGI. CDR3 residues: CASSSFRTGGLEKLFF. The CDR3 DNA follows: TGTGCCAGCAGTTCATTCAGGACAGGGGGTTTGGAAAAACTGTTTTTT.

This clone was detected only once. The CDR3 bases are TGCGCCAGCAGCTGGAGTGGAGGGGAGCAGTTCTTC. Protein product: CASSWSGGEQFF. The rearrangement uses TRBV5-1 and TRBJ2-1, with D possibly matching TRBD2 (6 bases). The germline V gene encodes CDR1 SGHRS and CDR2 YFSETQ. The V gene lost 3 bases and the J gene lost 10 bases, with 11 bases spanning the gap. This CDR3 is 12 amino acids long.

The J gene is TRBJ2-5, the V gene TRBV28, with TRBD2 matching 12 bases. The trim removed 3 bases at V and 5 bases at J, leaving 4 bases unmatched. This CDR3 is 15 amino acids long. Germline CDR1 and CDR2: MDHEN and SYDVKM. The CDR3 reads CASSFGTSGSETQYF. DNA of the CDR3: TGTGCCAGCAGTTTTGGGACTAGCGGGTCGGAGACCCAGTACTTC.

This clone was observed a handful of times. The rearrangement links TRBV27 to TRBJ2-7; 9 bases map to TRBD1. The CDR3 contains 15 residues. Germline V CDR1 and CDR2: MNHEY, SMNVEV (reference sequence). Losses at the gene ends were 6 bases for V and 3 bases for J; bases not matched to a gene: 9. CDR3: CASSLRGTGYYEQYF. The CDR3 DNA is TGTGCCAGCAGCTTAAGGGGGACAGGGTACTACGAGCAGTACTTC.

V usage is TRBV4-1 and J usage is TRBJ2-5, with a tentative D call TRBD2 (6 bases). The length of the CDR3 is 14 residues. Deletions cut 4 bases from V and 2 bases from J, with 11 bases between. Germline V CDR1 and CDR2: MGHRA, YSYEKL. CDR3 coding DNA: TGCGCCAGCAGCCTACTAGCAGGGCAAGAGACCCAGTACTTC. Its protein product is CASSLLAGQETQYF.

The chain has TRBV19 and TRBJ1-3; D uncertain. V was clipped by 7 bases and J by 0 bases, with 10 bases between them. Germline V gives CDR1 LNHDA, CDR2 SQIVND (reference sequence). This CDR3 spans 14 amino acids. The DNA for the CDR3 is TGTGCCAGTAATGTGGTGAGCTCTGGAAACACCATATATTTT. This encodes CASNVVSSGNTIYF.

The genes are TRBV20-1 and TRBJ1-2, with TRBD1 matching over 8 bases. Germline V lookup: CDR1 DFQATT, CDR2 SNEGSKA (reference sequence). The V gene end was trimmed by 3 bases and the J gene end by 8 bases; junction bases not matched to a gene: 5. The CDR3 sequence is 12 residues long. DNA of the CDR3: TGCAGTGCTAGTGCCGACAGGGGAGGCTACACCTTC. This gives the protein CSASADRGGYTF.

This chain links TRBV3-1 (or the pseudogene TRBV3-2) with TRBJ2-3; D uncertain. CDR3 length equals 15 residues. V lost 1 base, J lost 1 base, and 9 bases lay in between. Germline CDR1 and CDR2: LGHDT and YNNKEL (reference sequence). CDR3 sequence reads: CASSQGGIGTDTQYF. The CDR3 DNA reads as TGTGCCAGCAGCCAAGGAGGAATTGGCACAGATACGCAGTATTTT.

The chain links TRBV30 to TRBJ2-7; 10 bases are shared with TRBD2. The CDR3 consists of 14 residues. V lost 4 bases, J lost 6 bases, and 9 bases stayed unmatched. Per germline, CDR1 GTSNPN and CDR2 SVGIG (reference sequence). The CDR3 bases are TGTGCCTGGATAAAGTCAGCGGGAGGGCTCGAGCAGTACTTC. Translating gives CAWIKSAGGLEQYF.